These 23 T cell receptor beta chains came from one sample sequenced in a study of T cell responses to AZD1222 COVID-19 vaccine. Profiling relied on immunoSEQ multiplex PCR, and the TCRdb table lists in-frame clones only, not all of them. The sample contains about 17,000 clones, 80% to 85% of which appear only once. The sample here was peripheral blood, taken 28 days after the second AZD1222 dose. The receptors stem from an adult who received the AZD1222 COVID-19 vaccine.

This clone was recorded only once. V is TRBV2 and J is TRBJ2-2, with 8 bases matching TRBD1. Germline V gene lookup returns CDR1 SNHLY and CDR2 FYNNEI. The CDR3 is made up of 16 amino acids. With V trimmed by 4 bases and J by 6 bases, 10 bases remained unmatched. The CDR3 sequence is CASSVGRTGLAGELFF. CDR3 nucleotide sequence: TGTGCCAGCAGTGTCGGACGGACAGGGCTCGCCGGGGAGCTGTTTTTT. Full variable domain (remainder filled in from reference TRBV2 and TRBJ2-2): EPEVTQTPSHQVTQMGQEVILRCVPISNHLYFYWYRQILGQKVEFLVSFYNNEISEKSEIFDDQFSVERPDGSNFTLKIRSTKLEDSAMYFCASSVGRTGLAGELFFGEGSRLTVL.

The J gene is TRBJ1-5, the V gene TRBV7-9; 7 bases line up with TRBD1. CDR3 length: 15 residues. Losses at the gene ends were 5 bases for V and 3 bases for J; bases not matched to a gene: 7. Germline V gene lookup returns CDR1 SEHNR and CDR2 FQNEAQ (reference sequence). The DNA of the CDR3 is TGTGCCAGCAGCCCCCTGACAGGGAACAATCAGCCCCAGCATTTT. Translating gives CASSPLTGNNQPQHF.

Details on this clone: At one of its ends the junction is not consistent with the germline gene, which may arise from a read error. J is TRBJ1-6 and V is TRBV2, with TRBD1 as a possible D gene (6 bases). CDR3 size: 13 residues. Germline V gives CDR1 SNHLY, CDR2 FYNNEI. In nucleotides, the CDR3 is TGTGCCAGCAGTGGACAGGAGTCCCAGGCCCCTTCATTT. This sequence encodes CASSGQESQAPSF.

V usage is TRBV4-1 and J usage is TRBJ1-3, with unresolved D. This CDR3 region has 13 residues. Trimming left V 1 base short and J 8 bases short, with 9 bases between. The germline CDR1 and CDR2 sequences are MGHRA and YSYEKL. The CDR3 is CASSQVEFDTIYF. CDR3 DNA sequence: TGCGCCAGCAGCCAAGTCGAGTTCGACACCATATATTTT.

The chain employs TRBV28 and TRBJ2-3; D is uncertain. This CDR3 region has 11 residues. The germline gives CDR1 MDHEN, CDR2 SYDVKM. The V end was cut by 4 bases, the J end by 2 bases, with 1 base between. CDR3 DNA: TGTGCCAGCAGTTACACAGATACGCAGTATTTT. Translated: CASSYTDTQYF.

The chain joins TRBV30 to TRBJ1-5; no firm D call. This CDR3 is 13 amino acids long. Trimming pared 3 bases from V and 5 bases from J, leaving 11 bases between. The germline gives CDR1 GTSNPN, CDR2 SVGIG (reference sequence). The DNA for the CDR3 is TGTGCCTGGAGCACCGGGTTAGATCAGCCCCAGCATTTT. It is translated as CAWSTGLDQPQHF.

Only a few counts were recorded for this clone. The junction departs from germline at one end; a sequencing error may be responsible. The chain carries TRBV4-2 and TRBJ2-3; 12 nucleotides line up with TRBD2. The CDR3 spans 14 residues. Germline values: CDR1 LGHNA, CDR2 YNFKEQ. The CDR3 DNA follows: TGTGCCAGCAGCCAAGATACTAGCGGGGGGTCCATCCTTTTT. It encodes CASSQDTSGGSILF.

V gene TRBV28 combines with J gene TRBJ1-1; tentatively, D is TRBD1 (5 bases). Trimming stripped 11 bases from V and 5 bases from J, with 12 bases between. CDR1 and CDR2 from the germline V gene are MDHEN and SYDVKM. This CDR3 is 11 amino acids long. DNA of the CDR3: TGTGCCGGAGGGGATCTTACTGAAGCTTTCTTT. The encoded protein is CAGGDLTEAFF.

This clone was counted only a few times. The V call is TRBV19, the J call TRBJ2-7; D might be TRBD2 (6 bases). There are 12 residues in the CDR3. Germline assignment: CDR1 LNHDA and CDR2 SQIVND (reference sequence). Trimming took off 4 bases at V and 7 bases at J, with 11 bases between the two ends. Here the CDR3 reads CASSTGVREQYF. CDR3 bases: TGTGCCAGTAGTACGGGGGTGAGGGAGCAGTACTTC.

The rearrangement uses TRBV7-2 and TRBJ1-2; perhaps TRBD1 as D (5 bases). CDR1 is SGHTA, CDR2 FQGNSA, per germline. CDR3 size: 15 residues. Between the trimmed V and J ends, which lost 5 bases and 0 bases, there was a span of 13 bases. In DNA form, the CDR3 reads TGTGCCAGCAGCCTCGGGACGGCCGCTAACTATGGCTACACCTTC. This encodes CASSLGTAANYGYTF.

This chain connects TRBV3-1 (or the pseudogene TRBV3-2) to TRBJ2-5; D is unclear. This CDR3 is built from 12 residues. V lost 0 bases and J lost 5, with 4 bases in between. Germline CDR1 LGHDT, CDR2 YNNKEL (reference sequence). DNA for the CDR3: TGTGCCAGCAGCCAAGAACGGGAGACCCAGTACTTC. As protein: CASSQERETQYF.

In the case of this clone: Mismatch with germline at one junction end may stem from a read error. This chain joins TRBV6-5 and TRBJ1-5; possible D gene TRBD1, 6 bases. Germline V gene lookup returns CDR1 MNHEY and CDR2 SVGAGI. The CDR3 has 15 residues. The CDR3 bases are TGTACCAGCCTTCAGGGTCAGGGGTGGGGTCAGCCCCAGCATTTT. This encodes CTSLQGQGWGQPQHF.

The chain combines TRBV7-2 with TRBJ2-5; D gene ambiguous. CDR3 size: 13 residues. Per the germline V gene, CDR1 is SGHTA and CDR2 is FQGNSA. V shed 3 bases and J shed 2 bases, with 7 bases lying between them. CDR3 DNA: TGTGCCAGCAGCTTGGGGATACAAGAGACCCAGTACTTC. This gives the protein CASSLGIQETQYF.

This clone was counted once. This chain connects TRBV5-6 to TRBJ1-1; TRBD1 matches at 8 bases. Germline CDR1 and CDR2: SGHDT and YYEEEE. With 4 bases clipped from V and 11 bases from J, the junction kept 7 bases outside the gene matches. CDR3 length: 12 residues. The CDR3: CASSRQGLAAFF. CDR3 DNA: TGTGCCAGCAGCCGACAGGGGCTGGCTGCTTTCTTT.

The chain carries TRBV5-6 and TRBJ1-2; D unclear. The germline gives CDR1 SGHDT, CDR2 YYEEEE. The CDR3 consists of 12 residues. The V end lost 0 bases, the J end lost 5 bases, and 5 bases lay between the germline ends. The CDR3 DNA reads TGTGCCAGCAGCTTGGCGCAATATGGCTACACCTTC. Its protein product is CASSLAQYGYTF.

The CDR3 DNA sequence: TGTGCCAGCTCACCTGCCGACAGGGCCTACGAGCAGTACTTC. This codes for CASSPADRAYEQYF. The gene calls are TRBV18 and TRBJ2-7, with 7 bases that match TRBD1. This CDR3 region has 14 residues. J was trimmed by 2 bases and V by 3 bases; bases with no gene match: 4. Germline CDR1 is KGHSH and CDR2 is LQKENI.

V gene TRBV7-2 combines with J gene TRBJ2-2; D is perhaps TRBD1 (6 bases). The V end was cut by 2 bases, the J end by 6 bases, with 22 bases between. This CDR3 comprises 18 residues. Germline CDR1 and CDR2: SGHTA and FQGNSA. As DNA, the CDR3 is TGTGCCAGCAGCTTAAGGGCGGCTGGGCAGGGGATTTCCGGGGAGCTGTTTTTT. Amino acids: CASSLRAAGQGISGELFF.

The chain couples TRBV15 to TRBJ2-7; possibly TRBD1 for D (5 bases). Deletions cut 2 bases from V and 5 bases from J, with 16 bases between. The CDR3 length is 15 residues. Per the germline V gene, CDR1 is LNHNV and CDR2 is YYDKDF (reference sequence). The CDR3 DNA sequence: TGTGCCACCAGCAGAACCACTCAGGGAATCCACGAGCAGTACTTC. Translated: CATSRTTQGIHEQYF.

The rearrangement joins TRBV4-3 to TRBJ1-2; D uncertain. Per germline, CDR1 LGHNA and CDR2 YSLEER. This CDR3 is 14 amino acids long. V dropped 0 bases and J dropped 0 bases, with 5 bases sitting between them. The CDR3, as DNA: TGCGCCAGCAGCCAAGATAAGGCTAACTATGGCTACACCTTC. Translating it yields CASSQDKANYGYTF.

This clone was counted a few times. V is TRBV7-6 and J is TRBJ2-7; no firm D call. Trimming stripped 1 base from V and 1 base from J, with 11 bases between. The CDR3 loop spans 15 amino acids. Germline V lookup: CDR1 SGHVS, CDR2 FNYEAQ. CDR3 sequence: CASSLGAIGSYEQYF. The CDR3 nucleotides read TGTGCCAGCAGCTTAGGGGCAATCGGGTCCTACGAGCAGTACTTC.

The rearrangement links TRBV7-9 to TRBJ1-6, with D possibly matching TRBD1 (5 bases). Germline CDR1 and CDR2: SEHNR and FQNEAQ (reference sequence). CDR3 length: 15 amino acids. V lost 5 bases to trimming and J lost 6 bases, with 14 bases between them. CDR3 DNA: TGTGCCAGCAGCATAGGGGAGCTTCTTAATTCACCCCTCCACTTT. This codes for CASSIGELLNSPLHF.

The V call is TRBV5-6, the J call TRBJ2-1; a weak D match, TRBD2 (6 bases). CDR1 is SGHDT, CDR2 YYEEEE, per germline. This CDR3 region has 14 residues. Trimming shortened V by 3 bases and J by 6 bases, and 13 bases separated the two germline ends. CDR3 coding DNA: TGTGCCAGCAGCTCCCGAGGAGCGGGCAATGAGCAGTTCTTC. Translated, it gives CASSSRGAGNEQFF.

V usage is TRBV5-4 and J usage is TRBJ2-7; either TRBD1 or TRBD2 may fit D (5 bases each). Germline V lookup: CDR1 SGHNT, CDR2 YYREEE (reference sequence). CDR3 size: 14 residues. V lost 2 bases to trimming and J lost 0 bases, with 9 bases between them. The chain's CDR3 is CASSFPGSSYEQYF. DNA of the CDR3: TGTGCCAGCAGCTTCCCAGGGAGCTCCTACGAGCAGTACTTC.